The next 21 T cell receptor beta chains were all read from a single sample in a study of technical replicates of blood from a handful of donors. The protocol was immunoSEQ multiplex PCR, while the TCRdb copy is restricted to in-frame clones and leaves out a portion. Among roughly 82,000 clones, around 90% were seen once, and the ten largest hold 0.25% to 0.35%. The material sequenced was T cells isolated from PBMCs. The receptors were sampled from a human donor in good health.

The CDR3 nucleotides read TGTGCCAGCAATGGACTAGCGGACCCCAATGAGCAGTTCTTC. Translation: CASNGLADPNEQFF. This chain links TRBV2 with TRBJ2-1, with 10 nucleotides matching TRBD2. V was pared by 7 bases and J by 6 bases, with 6 bases of the junction left unmatched. The CDR3 length is 14 residues. Germline CDR1 SNHLY, CDR2 FYNNEI.

The chain combines TRBV11-3 with TRBJ2-7; TRBD1 matches at 7 bases. CDR3 length: 14 residues. Germline values: CDR1 SGHNT, CDR2 YENEEA. V was clipped by 3 bases and J by 3 bases; unmatched bases: 5. The CDR3 protein is CASSFGRTGYEQYF. Here the CDR3 DNA reads TGTGCCAGCAGCTTTGGACGGACAGGCTACGAGCAGTACTTC.

CDR3 coding DNA: TGTGCCAGCAGCCAACAACCGGGACAGAGCTCTGGAAACACCATATATTTT. It specifies CASSQQPGQSSGNTIYF. The chain couples TRBV4-2 to TRBJ1-3; 7 bases map to TRBD1. V lost 2 bases and J lost 0; bases outside the gene matches: 7. The CDR3 extends over 17 amino acids. Germline CDR1 reads LGHNA; CDR2 reads YNFKEQ.

The rearrangement uses TRBV7-6 and TRBJ1-3; D may be TRBD1 (5 bases). CDR3 length: 14 amino acids. The V gene lost 5 bases and the J gene lost 0 bases, with 8 bases spanning the gap. Germline-derived CDR1 and CDR2 are SGHVS and FNYEAQ. The CDR3 sequence is CASSRQGSGNTIYF. CDR3 nucleotides: TGTGCCAGCAGCCGTCAGGGCTCTGGAAACACCATATATTTT. Looking up the rest from reference TRBV7-6 and TRBJ1-3 gives the full variable domain: GAGVSQSPRYKVTKRGQDVALRCDPISGHVSLYWYRQALGQGPEFLTYFNYEAQQDKSGLPNDRFSAERPEGSISTLTIQRTEQRDSAMYRCASSRQGSGNTIYFGEGSWLTVV.

The chain recombines TRBV5-6 with TRBJ1-3; the match to TRBD1 covers 8 bases. This CDR3 has 15 residues. Per germline, CDR1 SGHDT and CDR2 YYEEEE. V trimming: 4 bases; J trimming: 4 bases; junction bases outside the gene matches: 7. CDR3 DNA sequence: TGTGCCAGCAGCCCGTTGACAGGGGCGGGAAACACCATATATTTT. The encoded protein is CASSPLTGAGNTIYF.

V and J are TRBV18 and TRBJ2-7, with D possibly TRBD2 on 6 matching bases. Trimming cost V 3 bases and J 0 bases, with 18 bases left between them. Per the germline V gene, CDR1 is KGHSH and CDR2 is LQKENI. This CDR3 contains 17 residues. CDR3: CASSPPTGRTNSYEQYF. CDR3 coding DNA: TGTGCCAGCTCACCCCCCACGGGCAGGACTAACTCCTACGAGCAGTACTTC.

The V call is TRBV10-1, the J call TRBJ1-6; D gene uncertain. CDR1 is WNHNN, CDR2 SYGVQD, per germline (reference sequence). V was shortened by 7 bases and J by 5 bases, with 9 bases between the two germline ends. CDR3 size: 13 residues. In DNA, the CDR3 is TGCGCCAGCACCCTCGGGAATAATTCACCCCTCCACTTT. Its translation is CASTLGNNSPLHF.

The sample holds one count of this clone. The CDR3 reads CASSLWGLPNTDTQYF. The CDR3 bases are TGCGCCAGCAGCTTGTGGGGACTACCAAACACAGATACGCAGTATTTT. V and J are TRBV5-1 and TRBJ2-3; 7 bases map to TRBD2. This CDR3 spans 16 amino acids. CDR1 and CDR2 from the germline V gene are SGHRS and YFSETQ. The ends lost 1 base at V and 2 bases at J; junction bases unmatched: 7.

This clone was counted a single time. The gene calls are TRBV28 and TRBJ1-3; possibly TRBD1 for D (6 bases). The V end was cut by 7 bases, the J end by 0 bases, with 10 bases between. The CDR3 consists of 14 residues. Germline CDR1 is MDHEN and CDR2 is SYDVKM. CDR3 DNA sequence: TGTGCCAGCATCAAAGGGGGCTCTGGAAACACCATATATTTT. The encoded protein is CASIKGGSGNTIYF. The entire variable domain, with the rest obtained from reference TRBV28 and TRBJ1-3, is as follows: DVKVTQSSRYLVKRTGEKVFLECVQDMDHENMFWYRQDPGLGLRLIYFSYDVKMKEKGDIPEGYSVSREKKERFSLILESASTNQTSMYLCASIKGGSGNTIYFGEGSWLTVV.

The V call is TRBV4-1, the J call TRBJ2-7; a weak D match, TRBD1 (6 bases). With 1 base removed from V and 2 bases from J, the gap between germline ends came to 18 bases. This CDR3 spans 17 amino acids. Per the germline V gene, CDR1 is MGHRA and CDR2 is YSYEKL. Here the CDR3 reads CASSQGTGWQGTYEQYF. DNA of the CDR3: TGCGCCAGCAGCCAAGGAACCGGTTGGCAGGGGACCTACGAGCAGTACTTC.

A single count supports this clone. The CDR3 is CASSLAAGEGHEQYF. CDR3 in DNA: TGCGCCAGCAGCTTGGCGGCAGGGGAGGGGCACGAGCAGTACTTC. This chain connects TRBV5-1 to TRBJ2-7; D may be TRBD2 (7 bases). The CDR3 covers 15 residues. CDR1 is SGHRS, CDR2 YFSETQ, per germline. V gave up 0 bases and J gave up 5 bases, with 15 bases separating them.

The J gene is TRBJ2-7, the V gene TRBV27; a possible D gene is TRBD2 (5 bases). The CDR3 has 15 residues. The V gene lost 6 bases and the J gene lost 0 bases, with 15 bases spanning the gap. Germline V gives CDR1 MNHEY, CDR2 SMNVEV (reference sequence). CDR3 residues: CASRDIQRFSYEQYF. The CDR3 DNA follows: TGTGCCAGCAGAGATATACAGCGGTTCTCCTACGAGCAGTACTTC.

J is TRBJ2-1 and V is TRBV7-2, with 9 bases lining up with TRBD2. Germline CDR1 and CDR2: SGHTA and FQGNSA. The CDR3 is 14 amino acids. V trimming: 5 bases; J trimming: 9 bases; junction bases outside the gene matches: 8. The CDR3 bases are TGTGCCAGCAGCGGGCTAGCGGGGCCCAGTGAGCAGTTCTTC. It translates to CASSGLAGPSEQFF. Looking up the rest from reference TRBV7-2 and TRBJ2-1 gives the full variable domain: GAGVSQSPSNKVTEKGKDVELRCDPISGHTALYWYRQSLGQGLEFLIYFQGNSAPDKSGLPSDRFSAERTGGSVSTLTIQRTQQEDSAVYLCASSGLAGPSEQFFGPGTRLTVL.

The V gene is TRBV7-8, the J gene TRBJ2-7; the match to TRBD1 covers 9 bases. The CDR3 runs to 16 residues. V gave up 4 bases and J gave up 5 bases; unmatched junction bases: 12. Looked up from germline, CDR1 is SGHVS and CDR2 is FQNEAQ. The CDR3 nucleotides read TGTGCCAGCAGCTCCGACCCGGGACAGGGAATAAACGAGCAGTACTTC. This codes for CASSSDPGQGINEQYF.

The V gene is TRBV29-1, the J gene TRBJ2-1, with TRBD2 as a possible D gene (6 bases). Trimming left V 7 bases short and J 0 bases short, with 7 bases between. The germline V gene encodes CDR1 SQVTM and CDR2 ANQGSEA. This CDR3 spans 12 amino acids. The CDR3 DNA reads as TGCAGCGCGGGGGTCTCCTACAATGAGCAGTTCTTC. Translation gives CSAGVSYNEQFF.

V gene TRBV2 combines with J gene TRBJ2-3; 8 nucleotides line up with TRBD2. Germline CDR1 and CDR2: SNHLY and FYNNEI. V shed 6 bases, J shed 5 bases, and the junction held 16 bases outside the gene matches. The CDR3 has 17 residues. CDR3 residues: CASRDLRARGAGDTQYF. CDR3 coding DNA: TGTGCCAGCAGGGACCTCAGGGCGCGGGGGGCGGGAGATACGCAGTATTTT.

As DNA, the CDR3 is TGTGCCAGCAGCCGACACAACAGTCCCACAGATACGCAGTATTTT. Translated, it gives CASSRHNSPTDTQYF. The V call is TRBV6-5, the J call TRBJ2-3, with unresolved D. Germline V gene data show CDR1 as MNHEY and CDR2 as SVGAGI. The V and J ends lost 6 bases and 2 bases respectively, with 15 bases between them. CDR3 length equals 15 residues.

The chain couples TRBV7-3 to TRBJ2-2; 7 bases agree with TRBD1. This CDR3 is 17 amino acids long. Germline V gene lookup returns CDR1 SGHTA and CDR2 FQGTGA. The ends lost 5 bases at V and 0 bases at J; junction bases unmatched: 9. The DNA of the CDR3 is TGTGCCAGCAGCCCGCGGACAGGACCAGCGAACACCGGGGAGCTGTTTTTT. Its protein product is CASSPRTGPANTGELFF.

The CDR3, as DNA: TGTGCCAGCAGCCCGGAGCCTAATGAAAAACTGTTTTTT. Translation: CASSPEPNEKLFF. The chain employs TRBV5-4 and TRBJ1-4; D unresolved. CDR1 and CDR2 from the germline V gene are SGHNT and YYREEE (reference sequence). V dropped 4 bases and J dropped 3 bases, with 7 bases sitting between them. The CDR3 is made up of 13 amino acids. Based on the CDR3 plus reference TRBV5-4 and TRBJ1-4, the full variable domain is ETGVTQSPTHLIKTRGQQVTLRCSSQSGHNTVSWYQQALGQGPQFIFQYYREEENGRGNFPPRFSGLQFPNYSSELNVNALELDDSALYLCASSPEPNEKLFFGSGTQLSVL.

V usage is TRBV9 and J usage is TRBJ1-4; 7 nucleotides align to TRBD1. The CDR3 is 15 amino acids. V gave up 1 base and J gave up 5 bases; unmatched junction bases: 5. Germline V CDR1 and CDR2: SGDLS, YYNGEE. The CDR3 here is CASSVWGQPNEKLFF. In DNA, the CDR3 is TGTGCCAGCAGCGTATGGGGACAGCCGAATGAAAAACTGTTTTTT.

The rearrangement joins TRBV11-2 to TRBJ2-4; 7 bases fit TRBD1. V lost 2 bases, J lost 0 bases, and 4 bases stayed unmatched. The V gene's germline CDR1 is SGHAT and CDR2 FQNNGV. The CDR3 is 16 amino acids. CDR3 bases: TGTGCCAGCAGCTTAATACAGGGGCTAGCCAAAAACATTCAGTACTTC. Encoded protein: CASSLIQGLAKNIQYF.